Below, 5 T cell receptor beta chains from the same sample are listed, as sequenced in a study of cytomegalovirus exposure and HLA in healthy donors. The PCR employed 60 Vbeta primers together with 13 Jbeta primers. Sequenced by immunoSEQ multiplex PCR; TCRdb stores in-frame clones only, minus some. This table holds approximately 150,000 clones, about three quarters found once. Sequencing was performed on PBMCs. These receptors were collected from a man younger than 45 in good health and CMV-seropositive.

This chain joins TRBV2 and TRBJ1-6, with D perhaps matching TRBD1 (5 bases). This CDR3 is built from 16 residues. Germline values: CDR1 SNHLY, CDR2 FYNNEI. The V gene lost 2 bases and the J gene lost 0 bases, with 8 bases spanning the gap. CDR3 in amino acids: CASSEQGSSYNSPLHF. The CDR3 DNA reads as TGTGCCAGCAGTGAACAGGGTAGCTCCTATAATTCACCCCTCCACTTT.

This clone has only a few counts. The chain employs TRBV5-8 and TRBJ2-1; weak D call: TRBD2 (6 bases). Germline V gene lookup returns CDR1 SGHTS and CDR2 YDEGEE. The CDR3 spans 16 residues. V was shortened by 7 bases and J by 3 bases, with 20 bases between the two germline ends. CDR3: CASGGTEPRDYNEQFF. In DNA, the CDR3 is TGTGCCAGCGGAGGGACGGAGCCTAGGGACTACAATGAGCAGTTCTTC.

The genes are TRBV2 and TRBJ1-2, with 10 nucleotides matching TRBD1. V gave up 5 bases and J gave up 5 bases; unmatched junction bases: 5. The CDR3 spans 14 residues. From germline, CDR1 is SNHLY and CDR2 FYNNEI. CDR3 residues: CASSSRQGAYGYTF. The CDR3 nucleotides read TGTGCCAGCAGTAGCCGACAGGGGGCTTATGGCTACACCTTC.

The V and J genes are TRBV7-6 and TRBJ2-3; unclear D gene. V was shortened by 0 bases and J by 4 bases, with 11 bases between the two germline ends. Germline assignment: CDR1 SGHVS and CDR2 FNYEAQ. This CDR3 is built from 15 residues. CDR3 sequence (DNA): TGTGCCAGCAGCTTAGCATCAAGCCCCGCAGATACGCAGTATTTT. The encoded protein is CASSLASSPADTQYF.

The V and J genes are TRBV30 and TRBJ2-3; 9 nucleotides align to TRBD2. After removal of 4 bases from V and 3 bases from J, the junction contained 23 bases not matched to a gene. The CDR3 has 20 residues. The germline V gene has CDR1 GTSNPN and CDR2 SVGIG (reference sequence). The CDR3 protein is CAWTNSGGQGEQFRTDTQYF. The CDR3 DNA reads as TGTGCCTGGACTAATAGCGGGGGTCAGGGAGAGCAATTCCGGACAGATACGCAGTATTTT.